This note documents a single TCR beta chain sequence. Its antigen is currently unknown. The data were taken from a study of T cell responses to AZD1222 COVID-19 vaccine. Clones were read by immunoSEQ multiplex PCR, and TCRdb kept only the in-frame ones, dropping some. Here the sample spans 150,000 to 200,000 clones, around 91% being singletons. Points from the study as a whole: At 160-218 and 743-854, vaccine-associated CD4 TCRs were dominant, and they spanned spike. The sample set comprised mostly white British donors with more females, and clonal diversity was possibly underestimated.

The CDR3 has 16 residues. V lost 0 bases to trimming and J lost 11 bases; unmatched junction nucleotides: 10. Germline V CDR1 and CDR2: MNHEY, SVGAGI. The material was peripheral blood, obtained 28 days after the second AZD1222 dose. This clonotype originated in an adult who received the AZD1222 COVID-19 vaccine. This chain connects TRBV6-5 to TRBJ1-6; 7 bases map to TRBD1. CDR3 coding DNA: TGTGCCAGCAGTTACTCGGCGACAGGGAATGGGACACCCCTCCACTTT. Its protein is CASSYSATGNGTPLHF.